Following are 32 T cell receptor beta chains from one sample sequenced in a study of cytomegalovirus exposure and HLA in healthy donors. Vbeta (60) and Jbeta (13) primers were used in the PCR. Profiling relied on immunoSEQ multiplex PCR, and the TCRdb table lists in-frame clones only, not all of them. In the table there are about 130,000 clones, approximately 80% of which are singletons. The specimen sequenced was PBMCs. Source of these receptors: a man in his forties or fifties in good health and CMV-seronegative.

This clone is a singleton in its sample. V usage is TRBV4-2 and J usage is TRBJ1-2, with D possibly matching TRBD1 (6 bases). Per germline, CDR1 LGHNA and CDR2 YNFKEQ. Deletions cut 6 bases from V and 6 bases from J, with 17 bases between. The CDR3 covers 14 residues. The CDR3 reads CASRATGSSDGYTF. The CDR3 nucleotides read TGTGCCAGCAGAGCTACAGGGAGTAGTGATGGCTACACCTTC.

This chain links TRBV19 with TRBJ2-3, with TRBD2 as a possible D gene (6 bases). Looked up from germline, CDR1 is LNHDA and CDR2 is SQIVND (reference sequence). CDR3 length: 14 residues. With 6 bases removed from V and 4 bases from J, the gap between germline ends came to 14 bases. CDR3 DNA sequence: TGTGCCAGTAGCTGGGGACCGGGGGCAGATACGCAGTATTTT. It codes for CASSWGPGADTQYF.

Notes on this clone: As the CDR3 is not closed by the conserved phenylalanine or tryptophan, this likely results from a read error. CDR3 in amino acids: CASSVGGGGEQYL. DNA of the CDR3: TGTGCCAGCAGCGTAGGAGGAGGAGGCGAGCAGTACCTC. The rearrangement links TRBV9 to TRBJ2-7; the D gene is possibly TRBD2 (5 bases). Per germline, CDR1 SGDLS and CDR2 YYNGEE. V lost 0 bases to trimming and J lost 6 bases, with 10 bases between them. The length of the CDR3 is 13 residues.

This chain joins TRBV5-1 and TRBJ1-4; TRBD1 is a possible D gene (5 bases). V was cut by 3 bases and J by 6 bases, with 15 bases left in between. Germline CDR1 reads SGHRS; CDR2 reads YFSETQ. The CDR3 extends over 15 amino acids. CDR3 residues: CASSYSGRLDEKLFF. The CDR3 DNA follows: TGCGCCAGCAGCTATTCAGGGAGGCTTGATGAAAAACTGTTTTTT. The full variable domain, rest sourced from reference TRBV5-1 and TRBJ1-4, is KAGVTQTPRYLIKTRGQQVTLSCSPISGHRSVSWYQQTPGQGLQFLFEYFSETQRNKGNFPGRFSGRQFSNSRSEMNVSTLELGDSALYLCASSYSGRLDEKLFFGSGTQLSVL.

The V and J genes are TRBV4-1 and TRBJ1-4; D is unresolved. The V gene lost 0 bases and the J gene lost 0 bases, with 5 bases spanning the gap. Germline CDR1 reads MGHRA; CDR2 reads YSYEKL. This CDR3 is built from 15 residues. The CDR3 DNA sequence: TGCGCCAGCAGCCAAGACCTAGCAACTAATGAAAAACTGTTTTTT. Its protein product is CASSQDLATNEKLFF.

This clone has only one observation. Compared with germline, one end of the junction differs, possibly owing to a read error. The chain combines TRBV6-5 with TRBJ1-2; the match to TRBD1 covers 8 bases. The CDR3 has 14 residues. Germline assignment: CDR1 MNHEY and CDR2 SVGAGI. Here the CDR3 reads CASSYQDRVEDYSF. DNA of the CDR3: TGTGCCAGCAGTTACCAGGACAGGGTAGAGGACTACTCCTTC.

The chain combines TRBV11-2 with TRBJ2-5; D gene unclear. Germline V lookup: CDR1 SGHAT, CDR2 FQNNGV. Trimming took off 1 base at V and 2 bases at J, with 5 bases between the two ends. CDR3 length: 13 amino acids. In DNA, the CDR3 is TGTGCCAGCAGCTTAGCCGCGCAAGAGACCCAGTACTTC. Its translation is CASSLAAQETQYF.

The V gene is TRBV6-1, the J gene TRBJ1-5; D possibly corresponds to TRBD1 (5 bases). V dropped 1 base and J dropped 4 bases, with 14 bases sitting between them. Germline CDR1 MNHNS, CDR2 SASEGT. The length of the CDR3 is 16 residues. This CDR3 reads CASSEVGGTANQPQHF. As DNA, the CDR3 is TGTGCCAGCAGTGAAGTCGGGGGGACGGCGAATCAGCCCCAGCATTTT.

The J gene is TRBJ1-2, the V gene TRBV4-1; D is possibly TRBD1 (6 bases). Trimming removed 6 bases at V and 4 bases at J, with 12 bases between. Per the germline V gene, CDR1 is MGHRA and CDR2 is YSYEKL. This CDR3 has 13 residues. Here the CDR3 reads CASRQTGRYGYTF. Here the CDR3 DNA reads TGCGCCAGCAGACAGACAGGTCGCTATGGCTACACCTTC.

This rearrangement joins TRBV6-1 to TRBJ2-5; D might be TRBD2 (5 bases). The J call is uncertain, as TRBJ2-7 better fits the DNA end. The CDR3 runs 13 residues. Germline values: CDR1 MNHNS, CDR2 SASEGT. The CDR3 DNA reads TGTGCCAGCACCGTGAGGGTCTCCTACGAGCAGTACTTC. Its protein is CASTVRVSYEQYF.

The chain has TRBV7-9 and TRBJ2-2; 8 bases map to TRBD2. The CDR3 extends over 13 amino acids. V lost 5 bases to trimming and J lost 6 bases; unmatched junction nucleotides: 2. Germline loops: CDR1 SEHNR, CDR2 FQNEAQ (reference sequence). CDR3 amino acids: CASSRGGPGELFF. The CDR3 DNA is TGTGCCAGCAGCCGCGGGGGGCCCGGGGAGCTGTTTTTT. Together with reference TRBV7-9 and TRBJ2-2, the CDR3 gives the full variable domain: DTGVSQNPRHKITKRGQNVTFRCDPISEHNRLYWYRQTLGQGPEFLTYFQNEAQLEKSRLLSDRFSAERPKGSFSTLEIQRTEQGDSAMYLCASSRGGPGELFFGEGSRLTVL.

V is TRBV2 and J is TRBJ2-7, with D possibly matching TRBD1 (7 bases). The length of the CDR3 is 14 residues. V was clipped by 5 bases and J by 0 bases, with 11 bases between them. Germline lookup yields CDR1 SNHLY and CDR2 FYNNEI. CDR3 amino acids: CASSQGGFSYEQYF. CDR3 sequence (DNA): TGTGCCAGCAGTCAGGGGGGATTCTCCTACGAGCAGTACTTC.

The count of this clone is one. CDR3 residues: CASSLGRGLAGANVLTF. For the CDR3, the DNA is TGTGCCAGCAGCTTGGGACGGGGACTGGCTGGGGCCAACGTCCTGACTTTC. The chain carries TRBV7-9 and TRBJ2-6; D perhaps matches TRBD2 (6 bases). The CDR3 sequence is 17 residues long. V lost 3 bases to trimming and J lost 2 bases, with 14 bases between them. Looked up from germline, CDR1 is SEHNR and CDR2 is FQNEAQ (reference sequence). Variable domain in full (rest from reference TRBV7-9 and TRBJ2-6): DTGVSQNPRHKITKRGQNVTFRCDPISEHNRLYWYRQTLGQGPEFLTYFQNEAQLEKSRLLSDRFSAERPKGSFSTLEIQRTEQGDSAMYLCASSLGRGLAGANVLTFGAGSRLTVL.

The chain joins TRBV2 to TRBJ2-7; D is possibly TRBD2 (5 bases). Germline assignment: CDR1 SNHLY and CDR2 FYNNEI. The CDR3 totals 13 residues. The V and J ends lost 5 bases and 5 bases respectively, with 13 bases between them. The CDR3 spells CASSSGEWDEQYF. CDR3 nucleotide sequence: TGTGCCAGCAGTTCCGGGGAATGGGACGAGCAGTACTTC.

This chain connects TRBV7-2 to TRBJ2-1; weak D call: TRBD1 (5 bases). V shed 4 bases and J shed 4 bases, with 14 bases lying between them. Germline-derived CDR1 and CDR2 are SGHTA and FQGNSA. The length of the CDR3 is 15 residues. The CDR3, as DNA: TGTGCCAGCAGCTCCAGGGTTCAGGTGTACAATGAGCAGTTCTTC. This sequence encodes CASSSRVQVYNEQFF.

The chain links TRBV19 to TRBJ1-5; D possibly corresponds to TRBD1 (5 bases). Germline CDR1 reads LNHDA; CDR2 reads SQIVND (reference sequence). The CDR3 contains 14 residues. Trimming took 7 bases from V and 0 from J, leaving 10 bases between them. The CDR3 nucleotides are TGTGCCAGTAATGGGGGGTATAGCAATCAGCCCCAGCATTTT. This codes for CASNGGYSNQPQHF. Filled out from reference TRBV19 and TRBJ1-5, the complete variable domain reads DGGITQSPKYLFRKEGQNVTLSCEQNLNHDAMYWYRQDPGQGLRLIYYSQIVNDFQKGDIAEGYSVSREKKESFPLTVTSAQKNPTAFYLCASNGGYSNQPQHFGDGTRLSIL.

This clone was seen once. The rearrangement uses TRBV1 and TRBJ2-3; the table's D call, TRBD2, has no DNA check behind it. TRBV1 is reported as a pseudogene. The CDR3 spans 17 residues. The CDR3 loop is CTSSRRLAGGLADTQYF. The CDR3 DNA sequence: TGCACCAGCAGCCGGAGACTAGCGGGGGGGTTGGCAGATACGCAGTATTTT.

This clone was recorded a few times. J is TRBJ1-6 and V is TRBV4-2, with D unclear. V shed 0 bases and J shed 10 bases, with 10 bases lying between them. This CDR3 has 14 amino acids. Germline CDR1 and CDR2: LGHNA and YNFKEQ. This CDR3 reads CASSQDREHSPLHF. The CDR3, as DNA: TGTGCCAGCAGCCAAGACCGGGAGCACTCACCCCTCCACTTT.

This rearrangement joins TRBV2 to TRBJ2-5; 10 bases agree with TRBD2. The CDR3 is 14 residues long. Germline loops: CDR1 SNHLY, CDR2 FYNNEI. The J segment lost 5 bases and the V segment lost 6 bases, leaving 6 bases of the junction unmatched. CDR3 in amino acids: CASRGAGGWETQYF. The CDR3 region has the DNA TGTGCCAGCAGGGGAGCGGGGGGGTGGGAGACCCAGTACTTC.

The gene calls are TRBV6-5 and TRBJ2-1; TRBD2 matches 8 bases. The CDR3 has 15 residues. V gave up 2 bases and J gave up 8 bases; unmatched junction bases: 8. Looked up from germline, CDR1 is MNHEY and CDR2 is SVGAGI. DNA of the CDR3: TGTGCCAGCAGTTACGTCCGGGGGGGCCGGGATGAGCAGTTCTTC. Amino acid sequence: CASSYVRGGRDEQFF.

The chain recombines TRBV11-2 with TRBJ2-2, with D possibly matching TRBD2 (6 bases). The CDR3 is made up of 17 amino acids. Germline-derived CDR1 and CDR2 are SGHAT and FQNNGV. The germline V and J ends were trimmed by 3 bases and 0 bases, with 14 bases remaining between them. CDR3 amino acids: CASSFPGGGTNTGELFF. CDR3 sequence (DNA): TGTGCCAGCAGCTTCCCTGGTGGGGGGACGAACACCGGGGAGCTGTTTTTT.

The chain joins TRBV7-2 to TRBJ1-2, with a possible D match to TRBD1 (6 bases). Trimming cost V 1 base and J 0 bases, with 12 bases left between them. The CDR3 covers 16 residues. Germline values: CDR1 SGHTA, CDR2 FQGNSA. This CDR3 reads CASSLGPGEANYGYTF. CDR3 coding DNA: TGTGCCAGCAGCTTAGGTCCAGGGGAAGCTAACTATGGCTACACCTTC.

This clone appeared once. This sequence joins TRBV14 and TRBJ2-3; 12 bases agree with TRBD1. The CDR3 loop spans 17 amino acids. Per germline, CDR1 SGHDN and CDR2 FVKESK. After removal of 2 bases from V and 11 bases from J, the junction contained 14 bases not matched to a gene. CDR3 residues: CASSQSPSGTGGGEQYF. The CDR3 DNA is TGTGCCAGCAGCCAAAGCCCTTCCGGGACAGGGGGCGGTGAGCAGTATTTT. Complete variable domain (other parts from reference TRBV14 and TRBJ2-3): EAGVTQFPSHSVIEKGQTVTLRCDPISGHDNLYWYRRVMGKEIKFLLHFVKESKQDESGMPNNRFLAERTGGTYSTLKVQPAELEDSGVYFCASSQSPSGTGGGEQYFGPGTRLTVL.

The chain carries TRBV7-9 and TRBJ1-1; D might be TRBD1 (6 bases). The CDR3 is made up of 13 amino acids. Germline V CDR1 and CDR2: SEHNR, FQNEAQ (reference sequence). V shed 7 bases and J shed 4 bases, with 13 bases lying between them. CDR3: CASTLVQGTEAFF. Written as DNA, the CDR3 is TGTGCCAGCACCCTGGTACAGGGCACTGAAGCTTTCTTT.

The genes are TRBV19 and TRBJ1-5, with TRBD1 identical over 9 bases. The V gene end was trimmed by 9 bases and the J gene end by 6 bases; junction bases not matched to a gene: 12. The CDR3 contains 15 residues. Per the germline V gene, CDR1 is LNHDA and CDR2 is SQIVND (reference sequence). This CDR3 is CASLAGTGIRQPQHF. The CDR3 DNA reads as TGTGCCAGCCTGGCAGGGACAGGGATCCGTCAGCCCCAGCATTTT. The whole variable domain, remainder taken from reference TRBV19 and TRBJ1-5, is DGGITQSPKYLFRKEGQNVTLSCEQNLNHDAMYWYRQDPGQGLRLIYYSQIVNDFQKGDIAEGYSVSREKKESFPLTVTSAQKNPTAFYLCASLAGTGIRQPQHFGDGTRLSIL.

The chain uses TRBV7-2 and TRBJ2-1; maybe TRBD2 (5 bases). V was cut by 3 bases and J by 3 bases, with 12 bases left in between. This CDR3 is 15 amino acids long. Germline V CDR1 and CDR2: SGHTA, FQGNSA. In DNA form, the CDR3 reads TGTGCCAGCAGCTTGGAGGCCGCCCGCTACAATGAGCAGTTCTTC. Translated: CASSLEAARYNEQFF.

The V and J genes are TRBV11-3 and TRBJ2-2, with 13 bases that match TRBD2. The CDR3 spans 16 residues. V dropped 5 bases and J dropped 7; count of bases not matched to a gene: 7. CDR1 is SGHNT, CDR2 YENEEA, per germline. The chain's CDR3 is CASSPGLAGAVGELFF. The CDR3 nucleotides read TGTGCCAGCAGCCCCGGACTAGCGGGGGCGGTCGGGGAGCTGTTTTTT. Using reference TRBV11-3 and TRBJ2-2 for the parts outside the CDR3, the full variable domain is EAGVVQSPRYKIIEKKQPVAFWCNPISGHNTLYWYLQNLGQGPELLIRYENEEAVDDSQLPKDRFSAERLKGVDSTLKIQPAELGDSAVYLCASSPGLAGAVGELFFGEGSRLTVL.

The chain carries TRBV9 and TRBJ1-2, with TRBD1 matching 7 bases. This CDR3 comprises 15 residues. Germline loops: CDR1 SGDLS, CDR2 YYNGEE. Trimming at V came to 4 bases and at J to 0 bases, leaving 6 bases not matched to a gene. The CDR3 sequence: CASSFQTGTNYGYTF. CDR3 in DNA: TGTGCCAGCAGCTTTCAGACAGGGACTAACTATGGCTACACCTTC.

Of note for this clone: The sample carries other DNA sequences with the same CDR3. The CDR3 coding sequence is TGTGCCTGGTCCCCGGGACAGTACTTTTCACCCCTCCACTTT. Its protein is CAWSPGQYFSPLHF. The V gene is TRBV30, the J gene TRBJ1-6; TRBD1 aligns across 7 bases. The germline CDR1 and CDR2 sequences are GTSNPN and SVGIG (reference sequence). After removal of 5 bases from V and 9 bases from J, the junction contained 10 bases not matched to a gene. There are 14 residues in the CDR3.

CDR3 loop: CASSQDEGREQYF. As DNA, the CDR3 is TGCGCCAGCAGCCAAGATGAGGGTCGCGAGCAGTACTTC. The genes are TRBV4-1 and TRBJ2-5; tentatively, D is TRBD2 (5 bases). The J call may be wrong; the DNA end is better matched by TRBJ2-7. Germline V gene lookup returns CDR1 MGHRA and CDR2 YSYEKL. This CDR3 is 13 amino acids long.

This clone was detected only a few times. The chain couples TRBV6-1 to TRBJ1-2, with D possibly being TRBD1 (6 bases). The germline V gene has CDR1 MNHNS and CDR2 SASEGT. The CDR3 runs to 12 residues. V shed 5 bases and J shed 8 bases, with 12 bases lying between them. This CDR3 reads CASSYQGRGYTF. The CDR3 DNA reads as TGTGCCAGCAGTTATCAGGGGCGCGGCTACACCTTC.

This rearrangement joins TRBV27 to TRBJ2-2, with D unresolved. The CDR3 runs to 13 residues. Trimming pared 3 bases from V and 3 bases from J, leaving 5 bases between. The germline CDR1 and CDR2 sequences are MNHEY and SMNVEV (reference sequence). The CDR3 loop reads CASSFQDTGELFF. The CDR3 DNA reads as TGTGCCAGCAGTTTCCAGGACACCGGGGAGCTGTTTTTT.